This T cell receptor (beta chain) was documented in a study of shared clonotypes between healthy human individuals. Study-level information: Each donor's CD4 naive and CD4 memory cells filled three plates apiece, CD8 naive two, and CD8 memory one.

TCRdb's copy holds only in-frame clones and misses some; the assay was immunoSEQ multiplex PCR. The table has over 2 million clones, 85% to 95% seen once. V lost 1 base and J 2 bases, leaving 10 bases between the germline ends. Germline CDR1 SGHDT, CDR2 YYEEEE. The length of the CDR3 is 14 residues. A CD45RA+ naive subset and a CD45RA-negative memory subset were split from CD4+ cells. Sequencing was done on a sample of naive CD4+ T cells sorted from blood. As for subset: CD45RA+ positively selected. The TCR sequence derives from a man between 18 and 29 years old in good health. The chain carries TRBV5-6 and TRBJ2-7; D gene ambiguous. The CDR3 sequence: CASSLKGSTYEQYF. CDR3 nucleotide sequence: TGTGCCAGCAGCTTGAAAGGGTCGACCTACGAGCAGTACTTC.